This TCR beta chain comes out of a study of OX40 agonist ivuxolimab in advanced cancers. Background on the study: The treatment was a fully human IgG2 OX40 agonist, ivuxolimab. Head and neck, renal cell, melanoma or hepatocellular carcinoma were the cancers that dose-escalation patients had.

Study observations and caveats: With doses of 0.1-3.0 mg/kg, partial responders showed among the lowest clonal expansion. Low normalized T-cell clonal expansion was also seen in some nonresponders.

This CDR3 is 14 amino acids long. V dropped 0 bases and J dropped 3 bases, with 6 bases sitting between them. The germline gives CDR1 SGHAT, CDR2 FQNNGV. The repertoire was sequenced with immunoSEQ multiplex PCR; TCRdb's copy has only in-frame clones and lacks some. This sample has fewer than 120,000 clones, with roughly nine tenths found just once. Comment on this clone: What it recognizes is unknown.

Sequencing used CD4+ or CD8+ T cells sorted from blood, obtained in a trial of the OX40 agonist ivuxolimab. This clonotype originated in an adult with an advanced solid tumor such as melanoma, head and neck, liver or kidney cancer. The chain combines TRBV11-2 with TRBJ1-5, with D unresolved. CDR3 amino acids: CASSLEFDNQPQHF. For the CDR3, the DNA is TGTGCCAGCAGCTTAGAGTTTGACAATCAGCCCCAGCATTTT.